Presented here are 26 T cell receptor beta chains from one specimen sequenced in a study of CD8 T cells in Susac syndrome. Random hexamers served to reverse transcribe roughly 0.45 to 1 ug RNA. TCRdb re-analysed the immunoSEQ multiplex PCR reads in MiXCR, keeping a single row per CDR3 protein. The top ten hold 0.095% to 0.1% of the sample, which has 130,000 or so distinct CDR3 sequences, less than 95% seen once. The sample consisted of CD4+ T cells from PBMCs. These receptors all come from a human donor in good health.

The chain uses TRBV2 and TRBJ2-7; D is ambiguous. Germline CDR1 and CDR2: SNHLY and FYNNEI. CDR3 length: 12 amino acids. The V gene lost 2 bases and the J gene lost 9 bases, with 11 bases spanning the gap. For the CDR3, the DNA is TGTGCCAGCAGTGAAATGGTCCCGGGGCAGTACTTC. This gives the protein CASSEMVPGQYF.

The J gene is TRBJ2-3, the V gene TRBV18; possible D gene TRBD2, 6 bases. Germline V gene lookup returns CDR1 KGHSH and CDR2 LQKENI. The V end was cut by 0 bases, the J end by 8 bases, with 6 bases between. The CDR3 extends over 12 amino acids. CDR3 in DNA: TGTGCCAGCTCACCACCGGAGGGTACGCAGTATTTT. The encoded protein is CASSPPEGTQYF.

The chain links TRBV27 to TRBJ2-2, with unresolved D. Per the germline V gene, CDR1 is MNHEY and CDR2 is SMNVEV (reference sequence). CDR3 size: 11 residues. The ends were cut back, 7 bases at V and 7 bases at J, with 7 bases in the middle. The CDR3 is CASKGRGELFF. The CDR3 DNA reads TGTGCCAGCAAAGGCCGCGGGGAGCTGTTTTTT.

The V and J genes are TRBV5-1 and TRBJ2-7, with D perhaps TRBD2 (6 bases). V was shortened by 4 bases and J by 1 base, with 15 bases between the two germline ends. Germline V CDR1 and CDR2: SGHRS, YFSETQ. The CDR3 has 15 amino acids. Here the CDR3 DNA reads TGCGCCAGCAGCGGGGGACTCCGGGATTCCTACGAGCAGTACTTC. This gives the protein CASSGGLRDSYEQYF.

V and J are TRBV29-1 and TRBJ2-5; either TRBD1 or TRBD2 may supply D (5 bases each). The CDR3 runs to 14 residues. Trimming shortened V by 6 bases and J by 1 base, and 15 bases separated the two germline ends. Germline lookup yields CDR1 SQVTM and CDR2 ANQGSEA. This CDR3 reads CSVAGTPAQETQYF. The CDR3 DNA follows: TGCAGCGTAGCCGGGACGCCAGCCCAAGAGACCCAGTACTTC.

J is TRBJ1-5 and V is TRBV19; the match to TRBD1 covers 8 bases. The CDR3 has 14 amino acids. V shed 6 bases and J 5 bases; nucleotides not matched to a gene: 6. Per the germline V gene, CDR1 is LNHDA and CDR2 is SQIVND (reference sequence). In DNA form, the CDR3 reads TGTGCCAGTAGGGGGGACAGGAGGTATCAGCCCCAGCATTTT. Amino acid sequence: CASRGDRRYQPQHF.

The rearrangement uses TRBV24-1 and TRBJ2-5; tentatively, D is TRBD1 (6 bases). Trimming pared 6 bases from V and 3 bases from J, leaving 13 bases between. In germline, CDR1 is KGHDR, CDR2 SFDVKD. The CDR3 has 14 residues. Here the CDR3 reads CATSPPGQEETQYF. CDR3 DNA: TGTGCCACCAGTCCCCCGGGACAAGAAGAGACCCAGTACTTC.

This chain uses TRBV7-2 with TRBJ1-5, with TRBD1 as a possible D gene (5 bases). The germline V and J ends were trimmed by 3 bases and 6 bases, with 9 bases remaining between them. This CDR3 is built from 13 residues. Germline values: CDR1 SGHTA, CDR2 FQGNSA. The CDR3: CASSLGTLQPQHF. CDR3 DNA: TGTGCCAGCAGCTTGGGGACCCTTCAGCCCCAGCATTTT.

This chain links TRBV7-2 with TRBJ2-7, with TRBD2 identical over 7 bases. Germline V CDR1 and CDR2: SGHTA, FQGNSA. The trim removed 3 bases at V and 1 base at J, leaving 12 bases unmatched. The CDR3 covers 17 residues. The CDR3 bases are TGTGCCAGCAGCTTCCGCTTTTCAGCGGGACCGTCCTACGAGCAGTACTTC. Translation: CASSFRFSAGPSYEQYF.

The chain carries TRBV9 and TRBJ1-6, with D uncertain. The CDR3 consists of 18 residues. V dropped 3 bases and J dropped 7 bases, with 23 bases sitting between them. Germline CDR1 reads SGDLS; CDR2 reads YYNGEE. The CDR3 region is CASSAVLRWSPKNSPLHF. CDR3 sequence (DNA): TGTGCCAGCAGCGCCGTTTTGCGATGGTCCCCAAAGAATTCACCCCTCCACTTT.

V and J are TRBV29-1 and TRBJ1-1, with 11 bases fitting TRBD1. Germline V gene lookup returns CDR1 SQVTM and CDR2 ANQGSEA. V trimming: 6 bases; J trimming: 4 bases; junction bases outside the gene matches: 7. This CDR3 is 14 amino acids long. CDR3 DNA: TGCAGCGTAACAATAGGACAGGGGGCCACTGAAGCTTTCTTT. This gives the protein CSVTIGQGATEAFF. The full variable domain, rest sourced from reference TRBV29-1 and TRBJ1-1, is SAVISQKPSRDICQRGTSLTIQCQVDSQVTMMFWYRQQPGQSLTLIATANQGSEATYESGFVIDKFPISRPNLTFSTLTVSNMSPEDSSIYLCSVTIGQGATEAFFGQGTRLTVV.

The CDR3 DNA reads as TGTGCCAGCAGCGACACACCAGGACTAGCGGCCTACAATGAGCAGTTCTTC. Amino acid sequence: CASSDTPGLAAYNEQFF. The J gene is TRBJ2-1, the V gene TRBV7-9; 10 bases are a match to TRBD2. This CDR3 comprises 17 residues. From germline, CDR1 is SEHNR and CDR2 FQNEAQ (reference sequence). Trimming at V came to 5 bases and at J to 2 bases, leaving 9 bases not matched to a gene.

As DNA, the CDR3 is TGTGCCAGCAAAATACAATCTAGCGGGAGATTAAATGAGCAGTTCTTC. Translated, it gives CASKIQSSGRLNEQFF. This chain uses TRBV27 with TRBJ2-1; 10 bases line up with TRBD2. The CDR3 totals 16 residues. Germline V gene sequence: CDR1 MNHEY, CDR2 SMNVEV (reference sequence). The V gene end was trimmed by 7 bases and the J gene end by 7 bases; junction bases not matched to a gene: 13.

V and J are TRBV30 and TRBJ2-3; 9 bases agree with TRBD2. The CDR3 spans 13 residues. Germline loops: CDR1 GTSNPN, CDR2 SVGIG (reference sequence). V was clipped by 0 bases and J by 8 bases; unmatched bases: 3. CDR3 sequence (DNA): TGTGCCTGGAGTGTAAAACTAGCGGGTACGCAGTATTTT. This translates into CAWSVKLAGTQYF.

V usage is TRBV12-3 or TRBV12-4 and J usage is TRBJ1-6; D is uncertain. The V and J ends lost 3 bases and 11 bases respectively, with 5 bases between them. This CDR3 region has 11 residues. DNA for the CDR3: TGTGCCAGCAGTTTCGGCCCACCCCTCCACTTT. This encodes CASSFGPPLHF.

The chain carries TRBV20-1 and TRBJ2-7; a weak D match, TRBD1 (6 bases). In germline, CDR1 is DFQATT, CDR2 SNEGSKA (reference sequence). The V gene lost 4 bases and the J gene lost 5 bases, with 9 bases spanning the gap. The CDR3 covers 11 residues. CDR3 protein: CSAIQGNEQYF. The CDR3 DNA sequence: TGCAGTGCTATTCAGGGGAACGAGCAGTACTTC.

The chain employs TRBV28 and TRBJ1-2; TRBD1 might be the D (6 bases). Trimming pared 6 bases from V and 6 bases from J, leaving 14 bases between. Germline loops: CDR1 MDHEN, CDR2 SYDVKM. The CDR3 runs to 13 residues. The CDR3 bases are TGTGCCAGCAGGGGGGAAACAGGGCATGGCTACACCTTC. Its translation is CASRGETGHGYTF.

This chain links TRBV2 with TRBJ1-4, with no clear D. The CDR3 runs to 15 residues. V lost 8 bases and J lost 5, with 18 bases in between. CDR1 and CDR2 from the germline V gene are SNHLY and FYNNEI. In nucleotides, the CDR3 is TGTGCCAGCGGTAGGGATCGGCAGAAAAATGAAAAACTGTTTTTT. The encoded protein is CASGRDRQKNEKLFF.

This rearrangement joins TRBV12-3 or TRBV12-4 to TRBJ2-5, with D tentatively TRBD2 (7 bases). The CDR3 is made up of 14 amino acids. V was clipped by 2 bases and J by 5 bases, with 12 bases between them. The CDR3 reads CASSLRGASETQYF. CDR3 coding DNA: TGTGCCAGCAGTTTACGGGGGGCTTCGGAGACCCAGTACTTC.

The CDR3 region has the DNA TGTGCCAGCAGCCGCCGGACTAGCGGAACAGATACGCAGTATTTT. Its protein product is CASSRRTSGTDTQYF. The chain joins TRBV11-1 to TRBJ2-3; TRBD2 agrees at 10 bases. The germline V gene encodes CDR1 SGHAT and CDR2 FQDESV (reference sequence). The CDR3 is 15 residues long. Losses at the gene ends were 5 bases for V and 3 bases for J; bases not matched to a gene: 5.

The chain links TRBV7-9 to TRBJ2-7, with D possibly being TRBD1 (6 bases). From germline, CDR1 is SEHNR and CDR2 FQNEAQ (reference sequence). Trimming cost V 4 bases and J 5 bases, with 15 bases left between them. This CDR3 spans 14 amino acids. In DNA, the CDR3 is TGTGCCAGCAGCTCCGGGACATGGGGGAACGAGCAGTACTTC. The encoded protein is CASSSGTWGNEQYF.

The CDR3 bases are TGCGCCAGCAGTGAGCCCTCTATACTAGCGGGAGCTCGGTTCTTC. Protein sequence: CASSEPSILAGARFF. The V gene is TRBV10-2, the J gene TRBJ2-1, with TRBD2 identical over 11 bases. Germline V CDR1 and CDR2: WSHSY, SAAADI. This CDR3 has 15 amino acids. The V gene end was trimmed by 2 bases and the J gene end by 15 bases; junction bases not matched to a gene: 12.

This clonotype has only one observation. The chain has TRBV19 and TRBJ1-6, with 8 nucleotides matching TRBD1. Germline V gene data show CDR1 as LNHDA and CDR2 as SQIVND (reference sequence). The CDR3 length is 15 residues. V shed 6 bases, J shed 8 bases, and the junction held 9 bases outside the gene matches. DNA for the CDR3: TGTGCCAGTAGCCCAGGAGGACAGGGCTATTCACCCCTCCACTTT. Its translation: CASSPGGQGYSPLHF.

CDR3 residues: CASSPKVRDRTRETQYF. The CDR3 bases are TGTGCCAGCAGCCCAAAAGTGCGGGACAGGACTAGAGAGACCCAGTACTTC. The chain links TRBV7-9 to TRBJ2-5; a weak D match, TRBD1 (8 bases). Per germline, CDR1 SEHNR and CDR2 FQNEAQ (reference sequence). Trimming cost V 5 bases and J 4 bases, with 23 bases left between them. This CDR3 comprises 17 residues.

This chain uses TRBV14 with TRBJ2-7; 9 bases match TRBD1. The V gene end was trimmed by 4 bases and the J gene end by 3 bases; junction bases not matched to a gene: 7. The V gene's germline CDR1 is SGHDN and CDR2 FVKESK. The CDR3 sequence is 15 residues long. The CDR3 coding sequence is TGTGCCAGCAGCCGGGGGACGGGACAGGGCTACGAGCAGTACTTC. It encodes CASSRGTGQGYEQYF.

The rearrangement joins TRBV12-3 or TRBV12-4 to TRBJ2-2; 10 bases agree with TRBD2. Trimming at V came to 4 bases and at J to 5 bases, leaving 7 bases not matched to a gene. This CDR3 comprises 16 residues. The CDR3 region has the DNA TGTGCCAGCAGTTGGCGACTAGCGGGTTGGACCGGGGAGCTGTTTTTT. Translating gives CASSWRLAGWTGELFF.